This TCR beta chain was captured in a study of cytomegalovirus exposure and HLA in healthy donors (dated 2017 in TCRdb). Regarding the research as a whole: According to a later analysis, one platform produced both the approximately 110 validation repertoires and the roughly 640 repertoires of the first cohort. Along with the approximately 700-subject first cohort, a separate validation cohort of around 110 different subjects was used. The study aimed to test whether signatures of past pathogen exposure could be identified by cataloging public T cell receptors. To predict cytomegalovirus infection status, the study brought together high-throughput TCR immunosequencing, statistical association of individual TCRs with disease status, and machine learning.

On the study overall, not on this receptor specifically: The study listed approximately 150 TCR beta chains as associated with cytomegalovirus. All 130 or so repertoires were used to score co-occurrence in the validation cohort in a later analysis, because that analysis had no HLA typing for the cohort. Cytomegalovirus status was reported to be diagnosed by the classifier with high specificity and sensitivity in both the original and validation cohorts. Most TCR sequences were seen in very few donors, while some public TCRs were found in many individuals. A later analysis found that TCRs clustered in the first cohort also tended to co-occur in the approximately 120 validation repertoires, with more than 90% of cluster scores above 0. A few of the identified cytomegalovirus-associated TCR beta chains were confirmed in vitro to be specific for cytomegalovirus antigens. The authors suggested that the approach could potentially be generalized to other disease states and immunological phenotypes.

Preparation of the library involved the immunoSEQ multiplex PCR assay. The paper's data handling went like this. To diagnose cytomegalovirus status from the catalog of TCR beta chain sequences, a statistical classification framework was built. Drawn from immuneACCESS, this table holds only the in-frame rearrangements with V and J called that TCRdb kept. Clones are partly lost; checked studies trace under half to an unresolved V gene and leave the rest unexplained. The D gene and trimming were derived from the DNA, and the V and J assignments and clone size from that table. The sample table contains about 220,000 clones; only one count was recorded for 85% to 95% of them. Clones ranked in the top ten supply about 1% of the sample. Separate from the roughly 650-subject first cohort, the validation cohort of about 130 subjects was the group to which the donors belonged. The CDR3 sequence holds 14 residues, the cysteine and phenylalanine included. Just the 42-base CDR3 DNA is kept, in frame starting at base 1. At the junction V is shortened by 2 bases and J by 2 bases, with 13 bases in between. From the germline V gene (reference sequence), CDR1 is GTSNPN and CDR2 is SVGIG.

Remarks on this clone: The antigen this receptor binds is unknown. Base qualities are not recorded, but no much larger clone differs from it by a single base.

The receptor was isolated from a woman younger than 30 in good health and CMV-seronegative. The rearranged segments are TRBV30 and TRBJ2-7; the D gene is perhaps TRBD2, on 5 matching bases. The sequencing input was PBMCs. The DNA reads TGTGCCTGGAGTTTCCCGCCGGGGACCTACGAGCAGTACTTC. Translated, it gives CAWSFPPGTYEQYF.